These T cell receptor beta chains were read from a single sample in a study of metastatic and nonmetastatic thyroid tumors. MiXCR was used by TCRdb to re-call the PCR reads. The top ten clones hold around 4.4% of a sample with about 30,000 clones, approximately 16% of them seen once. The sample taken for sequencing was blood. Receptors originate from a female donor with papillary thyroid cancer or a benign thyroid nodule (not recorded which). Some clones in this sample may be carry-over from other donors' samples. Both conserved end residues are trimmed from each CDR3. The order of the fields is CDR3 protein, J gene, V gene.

CDR3 protein: ASSYTGGNSPLH
J gene: TRBJ1-6
V gene: TRBV6-1

CDR3 protein: SAISGRVTDTQY
J gene: TRBJ2-3
V gene: TRBV20-1

CDR3 protein: SARGGLEHTDTQY
J gene: TRBJ2-3
V gene: TRBV20-1

CDR3 protein: ASSLGTYSSYEQY
J gene: TRBJ2-7
V gene: TRBV5-1

CDR3 protein: ALGRINYGYT
J gene: TRBJ1-2
V gene: TRBV30

CDR3 protein: ASNRGQSNEKLF
J gene: TRBJ1-4
V gene: TRBV5-1

CDR3 protein: ASSYTIYEQY
J gene: TRBJ2-7
V gene: TRBV6-2/TRBV6-3

CDR3 protein: ASSLSLIGDSDGEQY
J gene: TRBJ2-7
V gene: TRBV27

CDR3 protein: ASSDPSGGTGELF
J gene: TRBJ2-2
V gene: TRBV2

CDR3 protein: AGSPLRAAEGNEHY
J gene: TRBJ2-7
V gene: TRBV28

CDR3 protein: ASSPGAGGETQY
J gene: TRBJ2-5
V gene: TRBV4-1

CDR3 protein: SAISGGGQGVYEQY
J gene: TRBJ2-7
V gene: TRBV20-1

CDR3 protein: ASSLGQQALSGNTIY
J gene: TRBJ1-3
V gene: TRBV7-9

CDR3 protein: ASSQPLDSGETQY
J gene: TRBJ2-5
V gene: TRBV4-1

CDR3 protein: ASIPWTGGVNEQF
J gene: TRBJ2-1
V gene: TRBV11-2

CDR3 protein: ASPDRNYGYT
J gene: TRBJ1-2
V gene: TRBV2

CDR3 protein: ASSSGGTEDYGYT
J gene: TRBJ1-2
V gene: TRBV7-9

CDR3 protein: IGRPLPAGAESEQF
J gene: TRBJ2-1
V gene: TRBV20-1

CDR3 protein: ASSLRDRGRSETQY
J gene: TRBJ2-5
V gene: TRBV11-2

CDR3 protein: ASSEDLTRGEKLF
J gene: TRBJ1-4
V gene: TRBV2

CDR3 protein: ASSDRGLTEAF
J gene: TRBJ1-1
V gene: TRBV6-1

CDR3 protein: ASNLYNEQF
J gene: TRBJ2-1
V gene: TRBV12-3/TRBV12-4

CDR3 protein: SARDLWTGATDTQY
J gene: TRBJ2-3
V gene: TRBV20-1

CDR3 protein: ATSDRSISTDTQY
J gene: TRBJ2-3
V gene: TRBV24-1

CDR3 protein: ASSSSGRGEQF
J gene: TRBJ2-1
V gene: TRBV7-7

CDR3 protein: ASSLLGEQF
J gene: TRBJ2-1
V gene: TRBV28

CDR3 protein: ASSLRQGFYGYT
J gene: TRBJ1-2
V gene: TRBV5-6

CDR3 protein: ASSERVSRDQH
J gene: TRBJ1-5
V gene: TRBV2

CDR3 protein: ASSDLNGQVNTEAF
J gene: TRBJ1-1
V gene: TRBV25-1

CDR3 protein: ASSVYNEQF
J gene: TRBJ2-1
V gene: TRBV11-2

CDR3 protein: ASSPQGEKLF
J gene: TRBJ1-4
V gene: TRBV18

CDR3 protein: ASSEDGGGSGNTIY
J gene: TRBJ1-3
V gene: TRBV6-1

CDR3 protein: ASSLGTGGENTIY
J gene: TRBJ1-3
V gene: TRBV7-8

CDR3 protein: ASRRVGNNQETQY
J gene: TRBJ2-5
V gene: TRBV6-1

CDR3 protein: ASSPSAGASGELF
J gene: TRBJ2-2
V gene: TRBV7-7

CDR3 protein: ASSWGGPETQY
J gene: TRBJ2-5
V gene: TRBV12-3/TRBV12-4

CDR3 protein: ASRSISRGREQY
J gene: TRBJ2-7
V gene: TRBV28

CDR3 protein: SARPFRELSYEQY
J gene: TRBJ2-7
V gene: TRBV20-1